Below are 10 T cell receptor beta chains sequenced from a single sample in a study of shared clonotypes between healthy human individuals. Sequencing was performed with immunoSEQ multiplex PCR; in TCRdb, only in-frame clones are kept and a portion is missing. The sample comprises about 1.1 million clones, approximately 80% of which are singletons, and 0.6% to 0.75% rests with the top ten. The sequencing input was memory CD4+ T cells from PBMCs. Subset of the sample: CD45RA-negative fraction. All receptors derive from a man younger than 35 in good health. Some clones in this sample may be carry-over from other donors' samples.

The chain employs TRBV29-1 and TRBJ2-5, with a weak D call TRBD2 (6 bases). The last part of the DNA fits TRBJ2-7 better; the J call may be wrong. In germline, CDR1 is SQVTM, CDR2 ANQGSEA. The CDR3 totals 13 residues. CDR3 sequence: CSVEGGTSYEQYF. CDR3 sequence (DNA): TGCAGCGTTGAGGGGGGAACCTCCTACGAGCAGTACTTC.

This chain uses TRBV9 with TRBJ2-1, with D possibly TRBD1 on 6 matching bases. Between the trimmed V and J ends, which lost 3 bases and 2 bases, there was a span of 15 bases. Germline lookup yields CDR1 SGDLS and CDR2 YYNGEE. The CDR3 contains 16 residues. CDR3 sequence reads: CASSGRDQGTYNEQFF. As DNA, the CDR3 is TGTGCCAGCAGCGGTAGGGACCAGGGGACCTACAATGAGCAGTTCTTC. Looking up the rest from reference TRBV9 and TRBJ2-1 gives the full variable domain: DSGVTQTPKHLITATGQRVTLRCSPRSGDLSVYWYQQSLDQGLQFLIQYYNGEERAKGNILERFSAQQFPDLHSELNLSSLELGDSALYFCASSGRDQGTYNEQFFGPGTRLTVL.

The chain combines TRBV7-8 with TRBJ2-5, with TRBD1 matching over 8 bases. The CDR3 has 14 residues. With 5 bases clipped from V and 1 base from J, the junction kept 3 bases outside the gene matches. Per the germline V gene, CDR1 is SGHVS and CDR2 is FQNEAQ. The CDR3 region has the DNA TGTGCCAGCAGCCCGGGGACAGGCCAAGAGACCCAGTACTTC. Encoded protein: CASSPGTGQETQYF.

This rearrangement joins TRBV29-1 to TRBJ2-5; the D is unclear. The V end was cut by 4 bases, the J end by 2 bases, with 8 bases between. In germline, CDR1 is SQVTM, CDR2 ANQGSEA. CDR3 length: 12 residues. CDR3: CSVGPGQETQYF. As DNA, the CDR3 is TGCAGCGTTGGCCCGGGTCAAGAGACCCAGTACTTC.

The DNA for the CDR3 is TGTGCCAGCAACCCCGGACTCCCGCCAGGCGAGCAGTACTTC. Translated, it gives CASNPGLPPGEQYF. The gene calls are TRBV28 and TRBJ2-7; tentatively, D is TRBD2 (5 bases). V lost 7 bases, J lost 6 bases, and 19 bases lay in between. The CDR3 is made up of 14 amino acids. CDR1 and CDR2 from the germline V gene are MDHEN and SYDVKM.

This chain joins TRBV7-2 and TRBJ2-3; D is uncertain. The germline gives CDR1 SGHTA, CDR2 FQGNSA. The CDR3 sequence is 12 residues long. V lost 2 bases and J 4 bases, leaving 4 bases between the germline ends. CDR3 nucleotides: TGTGCCAGCAGCTTATTCCCAGATACGCAGTATTTT. The encoded protein is CASSLFPDTQYF.

This clone came up a few times. The chain joins TRBV5-1 to TRBJ2-2; D is perhaps TRBD2 (6 bases). Germline CDR1 is SGHRS and CDR2 is YFSETQ. The CDR3 has 16 residues. The V end lost 0 bases, the J end lost 1 base, and 10 bases lay between the germline ends. DNA for the CDR3: TGCGCCAGCAGCTTGGCCCAGCGGGTGAACACCGGGGAGCTGTTTTTT. Its translation is CASSLAQRVNTGELFF.

This clone showed up just a few times. The rearrangement joins TRBV6-4 to TRBJ2-2; TRBD2 matches 7 bases. CDR1 is MRHNA and CDR2 is SNTAGT in the germline V gene. Germline trimming cut 5 bases from V and 5 bases from J; bases unmatched to any gene: 5. The length of the CDR3 is 14 residues. For the CDR3, the DNA is TGTGCCAGCAGTCGACTAGCCAAAACCGGGGAGCTGTTTTTT. Residues: CASSRLAKTGELFF.

The V call is TRBV5-4, the J call TRBJ2-5; D call uncertain. V dropped 4 bases and J dropped 4 bases, with 8 bases sitting between them. The germline V gene has CDR1 SGHNT and CDR2 YYREEE (reference sequence). The CDR3 extends over 12 amino acids. CDR3 nucleotide sequence: TGTGCCAGCAGCCGGTTGCGAGAGACCCAGTACTTC. Its protein product is CASSRLRETQYF.

This sequence joins TRBV7-3 and TRBJ2-5; D is perhaps TRBD2 (5 bases). V lost 2 bases, J lost 5 bases, and 6 bases lay in between. This CDR3 contains 12 residues. Germline-derived CDR1 and CDR2 are SGHTA and FQGTGA. The CDR3 bases are TGTGCCAGCAGCTTATCGGGGGAGACCCAGTACTTC. This translates into CASSLSGETQYF.